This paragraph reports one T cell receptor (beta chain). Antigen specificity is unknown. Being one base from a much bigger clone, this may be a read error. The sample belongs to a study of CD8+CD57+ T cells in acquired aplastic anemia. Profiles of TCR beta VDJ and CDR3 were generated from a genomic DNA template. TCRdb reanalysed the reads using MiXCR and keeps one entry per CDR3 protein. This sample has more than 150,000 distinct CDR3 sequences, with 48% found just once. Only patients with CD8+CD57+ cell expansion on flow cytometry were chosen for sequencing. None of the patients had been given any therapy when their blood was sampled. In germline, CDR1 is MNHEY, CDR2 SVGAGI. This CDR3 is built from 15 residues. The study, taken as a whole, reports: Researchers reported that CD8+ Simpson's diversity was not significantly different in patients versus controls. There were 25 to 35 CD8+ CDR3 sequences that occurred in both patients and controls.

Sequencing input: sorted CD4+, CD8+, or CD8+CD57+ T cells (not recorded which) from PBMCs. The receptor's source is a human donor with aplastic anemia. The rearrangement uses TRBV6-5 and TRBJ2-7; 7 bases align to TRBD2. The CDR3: CASSYSGTTSYDQYF. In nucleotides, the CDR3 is TGTGCCAGCAGTTACTCCGGGACTACCTCCTACGATCAGTACTTC.